The 25 T cell receptor beta chains below come from one sample, sequenced in a study of spatial heterogeneity in lung cancer. TCRdb ran MiXCR on the 5' RACE reads and lists one entry per CDR3 protein. The repertoire holds about 19,000 distinct CDR3 sequences, with approximately 9.1% as singletons. Time point given: blood at routine non-recurrence follow-up after resection. The specimen was PBMCs, collected at follow-up. The source of these receptors is a female donor with early-stage non-small cell lung cancer.

The gene calls are TRBV28 and TRBJ2-3; 10 bases map to TRBD2. This CDR3 has 15 residues. Germline V gene lookup returns CDR1 MDHEN and CDR2 SYDVKM. V shed 3 bases, J shed 2 bases, and the junction held 2 bases outside the gene matches. The DNA of the CDR3 is TGTGCCAGCAGTTTCAGCGGGAGGGCCACAGATACGCAGTATTTT. Translating it yields CASSFSGRATDTQYF.

This clonotype was counted at least ten times. The J gene is TRBJ1-2, the V gene TRBV7-2, with D maybe TRBD1 (5 bases). Between the trimmed V and J ends, which lost 3 bases and 4 bases, there was a span of 9 bases. CDR1 and CDR2 from the germline V gene are SGHTA and FQGNSA. The CDR3 covers 13 residues. The DNA for the CDR3 is TGTGCCAGCAGCTTCGACAGAGTCTATGGCTACACCTTC. It encodes CASSFDRVYGYTF.

At least ten counts were recorded for this clonotype. V gene TRBV28 combines with J gene TRBJ1-4; the D gene is possibly TRBD1 (5 bases). Trimming shortened V by 6 bases and J by 0 bases, and 11 bases separated the two germline ends. The CDR3 spans 15 residues. Germline lookup yields CDR1 MDHEN and CDR2 SYDVKM. The CDR3, as DNA: TGTGCCAGCAGCGGGCCGGGGCCAACTAATGAAAAACTGTTTTTT. Translated: CASSGPGPTNEKLFF.

This clonotype has at least ten counts. The V gene is TRBV12-3 or TRBV12-4, the J gene TRBJ2-3, with 12 bases lining up with TRBD2. V shed 6 bases, J shed 1 base, and the junction held 14 bases outside the gene matches. The CDR3 loop spans 19 amino acids. CDR3 nucleotides: TGTGCCAGCAGCTCGGGACTAGCGGGTCCTGGGATCGGCACAGATACGCAGTATTTT. Translating it yields CASSSGLAGPGIGTDTQYF.

Ten or more counts support this clonotype. This chain joins TRBV29-1 and TRBJ2-2; possible D gene TRBD1, 6 bases. The CDR3 runs 15 residues. Between the trimmed V and J ends, which lost 2 bases and 4 bases, there was a span of 14 bases. Germline CDR1 and CDR2: SQVTM and ANQGSEA. The CDR3 reads CSVEKNRVTTGELFF. CDR3 nucleotide sequence: TGCAGCGTTGAAAAGAACAGGGTGACCACCGGGGAGCTGTTTTTT.

This clonotype was detected ten times or more. An end of the junction differs from the germline gene, which may be a read error. In DNA, the CDR3 is TGCACCAGCAGCCGAGGGACAGGGCAGCAAGAGACCCAGTACTTC. It is translated as CTSSRGTGQQETQYF. The V and J genes are TRBV4-3 and TRBJ2-5; 9 bases match TRBD1. The CDR3 totals 15 residues. Germline V gene data show CDR1 as LGHNA and CDR2 as YSLEER.

This clonotype was seen ten or more times. J is TRBJ2-7 and V is TRBV20-1; D is perhaps TRBD2 (5 bases). The CDR3 is 13 residues long. V lost 7 bases and J 0 bases, leaving 13 bases between the germline ends. CDR1 is DFQATT, CDR2 SNEGSKA, per germline (reference sequence). CDR3 protein: CSGGRTSSYEQYF. The DNA of the CDR3 is TGCAGTGGCGGAAGGACTTCCTCCTACGAGCAGTACTTC.

This clonotype was detected ten times or more. V and J are TRBV20-1 and TRBJ2-1; TRBD2 matches at 7 bases. The germline V gene has CDR1 DFQATT and CDR2 SNEGSKA (reference sequence). The CDR3 has 13 residues. CDR3: CSGGRTSYNEQFF. The CDR3 coding sequence is TGCAGCGGGGGGAGAACATCCTACAATGAGCAGTTCTTC.

This clonotype was detected many times. The chain links TRBV11-2 to TRBJ1-1; the D gene is possibly TRBD1 (5 bases). V was trimmed by 3 bases and J by 8 bases, leaving 13 bases between them. Germline V gene sequence: CDR1 SGHAT, CDR2 FQNNGV. This CDR3 is 13 amino acids long. The CDR3 protein is CASSFTGRIEAFF. For the CDR3, the DNA is TGTGCCAGCAGCTTTACAGGACGGATAGAAGCTTTCTTT. Full variable domain (missing parts from reference TRBV11-2 and TRBJ1-1): EAGVAQSPRYKIIEKRQSVAFWCNPISGHATLYWYQQILGQGPKLLIQFQNNGVVDDSQLPKDRFSAERLKGVDSTLKIQPAKLEDSAVYLCASSFTGRIEAFFGQGTRLTVV.

This clonotype has at least ten counts. J is TRBJ1-6 and V is TRBV10-2; D is unresolved. Germline CDR1 is WSHSY and CDR2 is SAAADI. This CDR3 has 15 residues. Trimming pared 3 bases from V and 0 bases from J, leaving 6 bases between. CDR3 amino acids: CASSDGSSYNSPLHF. The CDR3 DNA is TGCGCCAGCAGTGACGGAAGCTCCTATAATTCACCCCTCCACTTT.

This clonotype was recorded at least ten times. V gene TRBV28 combines with J gene TRBJ1-6; no reliable D call. Germline CDR1 MDHEN, CDR2 SYDVKM. V gave up 8 bases and J gave up 7 bases, with 18 bases separating them. The CDR3 runs 15 residues. The CDR3 is CASRLRARKNSPLHF. For the CDR3, the DNA is TGTGCCAGCCGTCTTAGGGCCCGCAAAAATTCACCCCTCCACTTT. Full variable domain (rest looked up from reference TRBV28 and TRBJ1-6): DVKVTQSSRYLVKRTGEKVFLECVQDMDHENMFWYRQDPGLGLRLIYFSYDVKMKEKGDIPEGYSVSREKKERFSLILESASTNQTSMYLCASRLRARKNSPLHFGNGTRLTVT.

The chain couples TRBV10-3 to TRBJ1-6; D gene ambiguous. The germline CDR1 and CDR2 sequences are ENHRY and SYGVKD. CDR3 length: 16 residues. The V end lost 6 bases, the J end lost 2 bases, and 14 bases lay between the germline ends. CDR3 sequence: CAISLRPAAYNSPLHF. DNA for the CDR3: TGTGCCATCAGCCTTCGTCCAGCGGCCTATAATTCACCCCTCCACTTT.

This clonotype was picked up many times. The gene calls are TRBV6-1 and TRBJ2-3; TRBD1 matches at 8 bases. V lost 6 bases, J lost 14 bases, and 10 bases stayed unmatched. Looked up from germline, CDR1 is MNHNS and CDR2 is SASEGT. The CDR3 totals 12 residues. CDR3 residues: CASRGQARSSYF. Written as DNA, the CDR3 is TGTGCCAGCAGGGGACAGGCCCGGTCGTCGTATTTT.

Ten or more counts support this clonotype. V gene TRBV7-9 combines with J gene TRBJ2-6; D is undetermined. This CDR3 has 14 amino acids. CDR1 is SEHNR and CDR2 is FQNEAQ in the germline V gene (reference sequence). Trimming shortened V by 7 bases and J by 4 bases, and 11 bases separated the two germline ends. The CDR3, as DNA: TGTGCCAGCAAAGGGTTTCTAGGGGCCAACGTCCTGACTTTC. Translated: CASKGFLGANVLTF.

In DNA form, the CDR3 reads TGTGCCAGCAGCGAGGGTGGGGGTTTCTCTGGAAACACCATATATTTT. This translates into CASSEGGGFSGNTIYF. V and J are TRBV9 and TRBJ1-3, with D perhaps TRBD1 (5 bases). CDR1 is SGDLS and CDR2 is YYNGEE in the germline V gene. The CDR3 extends over 16 amino acids. Trimming shortened V by 3 bases and J by 0 bases, and 13 bases separated the two germline ends. Variable domain in full (rest from reference TRBV9 and TRBJ1-3): DSGVTQTPKHLITATGQRVTLRCSPRSGDLSVYWYQQSLDQGLQFLIQYYNGEERAKGNILERFSAQQFPDLHSELNLSSLELGDSALYFCASSEGGGFSGNTIYFGEGSWLTVV.

This clonotype was observed at least ten times. At one end the junction does not follow the germline gene, possibly because of a read error. The chain couples TRBV6-2 or TRBV6-3 to TRBJ2-6; a possible D gene is TRBD1 (5 bases). This CDR3 is 17 amino acids long. Germline-derived CDR1 and CDR2 are MNHEY and SVGEGT. CDR3 sequence: CATSELGRSSGANVLTF. In DNA, the CDR3 is TGTGCCACCTCCGAACTCGGGCGAAGCTCTGGGGCCAACGTCCTGACCTTC.

V and J are TRBV5-1 and TRBJ2-5; no reliable D call. V lost 0 bases and J 3 bases, leaving 6 bases between the germline ends. The CDR3 is made up of 13 amino acids. The germline CDR1 and CDR2 sequences are SGHRS and YFSETQ. The CDR3 DNA follows: TGCGCCAGCAGCTTGGGACGAAAAGAGACCCAGTACTTC. As protein: CASSLGRKETQYF.

This clonotype occurred many times. The chain recombines TRBV6-1 with TRBJ2-3; 11 positions match TRBD2. Germline values: CDR1 MNHNS, CDR2 SASEGT. This CDR3 region has 16 residues. V shed 5 bases and J 2 bases; nucleotides not matched to a gene: 6. For the CDR3, the DNA is TGTGCCAGCAGTCTTCGACTAGCGGGGACCACAGATACGCAGTATTTT. Protein: CASSLRLAGTTDTQYF.

In its sample, this clonotype is medium-sized. The genes are TRBV19 and TRBJ1-2; D not certain. The germline V gene encodes CDR1 LNHDA and CDR2 SQIVND (reference sequence). Deletions cut 10 bases from V and 4 bases from J, with 10 bases between. The CDR3 is made up of 11 amino acids. CDR3 coding DNA: TGTGCCATAACGGGCGGCTATGGCTACACCTTC. Its protein is CAITGGYGYTF.

The sample holds many counts of this clonotype. The chain carries TRBV5-6 and TRBJ1-1, with a weak D call TRBD1 (5 bases). The CDR3 extends over 12 amino acids. The V and J ends lost 3 bases and 11 bases respectively, with 14 bases between them. CDR1 and CDR2 from the germline V gene are SGHDT and YYEEEE. CDR3 residues: CASSSRVSSAFF. DNA for the CDR3: TGTGCCAGCAGCTCCAGGGTATCGTCGGCTTTCTTT.

This clonotype was counted at least ten times. This chain uses TRBV5-4 with TRBJ2-7; 12 positions agree with TRBD2. Per germline, CDR1 SGHNT and CDR2 YYREEE (reference sequence). CDR3 size: 13 residues. Trimming cost V 4 bases and J 11 bases; bases outside gene matches: 7. This CDR3 reads CASSAGLAGPEYF. CDR3 bases: TGTGCCAGCAGCGCGGGACTAGCGGGCCCGGAGTACTTC.

The V and J genes are TRBV6-5 and TRBJ2-7, with 9 bases fitting TRBD1. J lost 6 bases, V lost 7 bases, and 10 bases had no gene match. The CDR3 runs 14 residues. Germline V CDR1 and CDR2: MNHEY, SVGAGI. DNA for the CDR3: TGTGCCAGCAAACGACAGGGGGAAACCTTCGAGCAGTACTTC. Encoded protein: CASKRQGETFEQYF.

This clonotype was counted ten times or more. The chain combines TRBV6-5 with TRBJ2-1; 7 bases are a match to TRBD1. Germline values: CDR1 MNHEY, CDR2 SVGAGI. Trimming took 5 bases from V and 9 from J; bases not matched to a gene: 13. The CDR3 is 15 amino acids. The chain's CDR3 is CASSLDRASRSEQFF. Here the CDR3 DNA reads TGTGCCAGCAGTCTAGACAGGGCAAGTCGTAGTGAGCAGTTCTTC.

In its sample, this clonotype was seen many times. V is TRBV5-8 and J is TRBJ1-2; no clear D. From germline, CDR1 is SGHTS and CDR2 YDEGEE. Trimming removed 3 bases from V and 8 bases from J, with 11 bases in between. The CDR3 is 12 amino acids. The CDR3 nucleotides read TGTGCCAGCAGCTGGACGTTTAAGGGCTACACCTTC. It specifies CASSWTFKGYTF.

The sample holds many counts of this clonotype. The chain links TRBV11-2 to TRBJ2-1; D is possibly TRBD1 or TRBD2 (6 bases each). This CDR3 has 19 amino acids. The ends were cut back, 7 bases at V and 7 bases at J, with 32 bases in the middle. The germline V gene encodes CDR1 SGHAT and CDR2 FQNNGV. CDR3 sequence: CASTQRSWGAGPNLNEQFF. The CDR3 DNA follows: TGTGCCAGCACCCAAAGAAGCTGGGGGGCTGGTCCAAACCTGAATGAGCAGTTCTTC. Looking up the rest from reference TRBV11-2 and TRBJ2-1 gives the full variable domain: EAGVAQSPRYKIIEKRQSVAFWCNPISGHATLYWYQQILGQGPKLLIQFQNNGVVDDSQLPKDRFSAERLKGVDSTLKIQPAKLEDSAVYLCASTQRSWGAGPNLNEQFFGPGTRLTVL.